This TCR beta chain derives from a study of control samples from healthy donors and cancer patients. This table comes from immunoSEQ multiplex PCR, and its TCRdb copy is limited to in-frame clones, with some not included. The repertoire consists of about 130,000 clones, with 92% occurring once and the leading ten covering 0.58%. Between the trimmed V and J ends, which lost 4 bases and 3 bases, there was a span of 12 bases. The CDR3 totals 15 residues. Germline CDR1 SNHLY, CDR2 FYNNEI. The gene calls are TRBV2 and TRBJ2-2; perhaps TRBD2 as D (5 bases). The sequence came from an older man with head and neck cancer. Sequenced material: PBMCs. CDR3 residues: CASSVGLAYTGELFF. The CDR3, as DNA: TGTGCCAGCAGTGTAGGGCTAGCCTACACCGGGGAGCTGTTTTTT.